The 19 T cell receptor beta chains below all came from one sample that was sequenced in a study of identical twins. From the 5' RACE reads, TCRdb called clonotypes with MiXCR, one entry per CDR3 protein. The sample carries some 320,000 distinct CDR3 sequences, around an eighth recorded once. This sample was also put to use in a study of yellow fever vaccine responses in identical twins.

Input material: CD8+ T cells sorted from blood. The receptors were gathered from a young woman in good health.

This chain uses TRBV7-9 with TRBJ2-5, with TRBD2 identical over 9 bases. This CDR3 spans 16 amino acids. The germline gives CDR1 SEHNR, CDR2 FQNEAQ (reference sequence). With 2 bases clipped from V and 2 bases from J, the junction kept 6 bases outside the gene matches. For the CDR3, the DNA is TGTGCCAGCAGCTTACCAGCGGGGGGCTCACAAGAGACCCAGTACTTC. This codes for CASSLPAGGSQETQYF.

This clonotype has a count of ten or more. The CDR3 region has the DNA TGTGCCAGCATACAGGGGGGGACTGAAGCTTTCTTT. This translates into CASIQGGTEAFF. The rearrangement uses TRBV7-9 and TRBJ1-1, with 8 bases lining up with TRBD1. The CDR3 sequence is 12 residues long. J gave up 5 bases and V 7 bases, and 3 bases lay outside the gene matches. Germline V lookup: CDR1 SEHNR, CDR2 FQNEAQ (reference sequence).

This clonotype was counted at least ten times. The rearrangement links TRBV12-3 or TRBV12-4 to TRBJ2-2, with 7 nucleotides matching TRBD1. Trimming at V came to 7 bases and at J to 4 bases, leaving 9 bases not matched to a gene. The CDR3 totals 15 residues. CDR3 sequence: CASTISAGGTGELFF. CDR3 DNA sequence: TGTGCCAGCACCATCTCGGCAGGGGGCACCGGGGAGCTGTTTTTT.

This chain links TRBV27 with TRBJ1-1, with D possibly being TRBD1 (5 bases). Trimming took off 6 bases at V and 5 bases at J, with 34 bases between the two ends. CDR1 MNHEY and CDR2 SMNVEV come from the germline V gene (reference sequence). CDR3 length: 20 amino acids. Written as DNA, the CDR3 is TGTGCCAGCAGCCTTTCCCAAACAGCAGGTGGGGGGGAGGGAGTGACTGAAGCTTTCTTT. This gives the protein CASSLSQTAGGGEGVTEAFF.

The chain combines TRBV12-3 or TRBV12-4 with TRBJ2-1, with 8 bases matching TRBD1. This CDR3 contains 15 residues. Trimming cost V 3 bases and J 2 bases; bases outside gene matches: 3. In nucleotides, the CDR3 is TGTGCCAGCAGTTTGACGGACAGGGCCTACAATGAGCAGTTCTTC. Translating gives CASSLTDRAYNEQFF.

The V call is TRBV25-1, the J call TRBJ2-6; D is undetermined. CDR1 is MGHDK and CDR2 is SYGVNS in the germline V gene. V dropped 10 bases and J dropped 2 bases, with 6 bases sitting between them. This CDR3 spans 12 amino acids. As DNA, the CDR3 is TGTGCCACGCTAACTGGGGCCAACGTCCTGACTTTC. Protein: CATLTGANVLTF.

This clonotype has just one count. Likely a read error: the CDR3 ends without its conserved phenylalanine or tryptophan. V is TRBV27 and J is TRBJ2-7; 7 bases align to TRBD2. CDR1 and CDR2 from the germline V gene are MNHEY and SMNVEV (reference sequence). This CDR3 spans 15 amino acids. After removal of 3 bases from V and 4 bases from J, the junction contained 9 bases not matched to a gene. The CDR3 DNA reads as TGTGCCAGCAGTTTTTCGGGGGGACTCCGTTACGAGCAGTACTCC. Translated: CASSFSGGLRYEQYS.

The chain joins TRBV5-6 to TRBJ1-6; no reliable D call. This CDR3 spans 12 amino acids. Trimming stripped 2 bases from V and 11 bases from J, with 8 bases between. Germline V CDR1 and CDR2: SGHDT, YYEEEE. The chain's CDR3 is CASSFEVAPLHF. The CDR3 DNA reads as TGTGCCAGCAGCTTTGAGGTGGCACCCCTCCACTTT.

This clonotype was counted a few times. The chain employs TRBV4-1 and TRBJ2-7; D gene uncertain. V dropped 3 bases and J dropped 6 bases, with 12 bases sitting between them. Germline CDR1 is MGHRA and CDR2 is YSYEKL. The CDR3 runs 13 residues. CDR3 bases: TGCGCCAGCAGCCACCGGGCCTCGGGCGAGCAGTACGTC. It is translated as CASSHRASGEQYV.

V gene TRBV4-1 combines with J gene TRBJ2-3; TRBD1 might be the D (6 bases). V was shortened by 0 bases and J by 7 bases, with 26 bases between the two germline ends. The CDR3 length is 19 residues. The germline CDR1 and CDR2 sequences are MGHRA and YSYEKL. In nucleotides, the CDR3 is TGCGCCAGCAGCCAAGAGCCCTGGACAGCCTTCCGCCCCGGGCATACGCAGTATTTT. Its translation is CASSQEPWTAFRPGHTQYF.

In its sample, this clonotype was seen many times. The chain carries TRBV6-5 and TRBJ1-4; a weak D match, TRBD1 (5 bases). Germline V CDR1 and CDR2: MNHEY, SVGAGI. V was clipped by 0 bases and J by 7 bases, with 15 bases between them. The CDR3 is 16 residues long. The CDR3 DNA reads as TGTGCCAGCAGTTACTCAGCCGGGGCCGAAGGTGAAAAACTGTTTTTT. Protein product: CASSYSAGAEGEKLFF.

The chain has TRBV27 and TRBJ2-3, with 7 bases aligning to TRBD1. This CDR3 contains 18 residues. With 2 bases clipped from V and 1 base from J, the junction kept 12 bases outside the gene matches. Germline assignment: CDR1 MNHEY and CDR2 SMNVEV (reference sequence). This CDR3 is CASSLLGRGLSGTDTQYF. The DNA for the CDR3 is TGTGCCAGCAGTTTACTCGGCAGGGGGTTGTCTGGCACAGATACGCAGTATTTT.

This clonotype was detected a few times. J is TRBJ2-1 and V is TRBV12-3 or TRBV12-4; 7 bases align to TRBD2. The CDR3 runs 14 residues. Germline trimming cut 4 bases from V and 6 bases from J; bases unmatched to any gene: 6. The CDR3 nucleotides read TGTGCCAGCAGTTCCCGGGACTACTTCAATGAGCAGTTCTTC. Its protein is CASSSRDYFNEQFF.

This clonotype has at least ten counts. The chain has TRBV14 and TRBJ2-1; D is uncertain. From germline, CDR1 is SGHDN and CDR2 FVKESK. V dropped 5 bases and J dropped 10 bases, with 15 bases sitting between them. The CDR3 covers 13 residues. DNA of the CDR3: TGTGCCAGCAGCATAACCCGGGCCGCCGAGCAGTTCTTC. As protein: CASSITRAAEQFF.

This clonotype was found many times. This chain uses TRBV12-3 or TRBV12-4 with TRBJ2-2; D possibly corresponds to TRBD1 (5 bases). V lost 8 bases and J lost 0, with 13 bases in between. This CDR3 is 15 amino acids long. In DNA, the CDR3 is TGTGCCAGCTCGTGGGGCCCCGCGAACACCGGGGAGCTGTTTTTT. Amino acid sequence: CASSWGPANTGELFF.

In this sample, this clonotype turned up a few times. CDR3 nucleotides: TGCGCCAGCAGTCAATCCGGGGGGCGACACAATCAGCCCCAGCATTTT. This encodes CASSQSGGRHNQPQHF. The chain uses TRBV23-1 and TRBJ1-5; TRBD1 is a possible D gene (6 bases). TRBV23-1 is labeled an ORF, and its function is uncertain. CDR3 length: 16 residues. V gave up 0 bases and J gave up 3 bases, with 12 bases separating them.

This sequence joins TRBV5-6 and TRBJ2-1, with 10 bases fitting TRBD2. The V segment lost 0 bases and the J segment 4 bases; nucleotides outside the gene matches: 10. The CDR3 has 18 residues. CDR1 and CDR2 (germline): SGHDT, YYEEEE. The CDR3 reads CASSLAMASGGHYNEQFF. The CDR3 DNA sequence: TGTGCCAGCAGCTTGGCCATGGCTAGCGGGGGCCATTACAATGAGCAGTTCTTC.

The V call is TRBV20-1, the J call TRBJ2-2; D gene ambiguous. The germline CDR1 and CDR2 sequences are DFQATT and SNEGSKA (reference sequence). The V gene lost 3 bases and the J gene lost 0 bases, with 8 bases spanning the gap. The CDR3 runs to 14 residues. The CDR3 coding sequence is TGCAGTGCTAGGAGAAACACGAACACCGGGGAGCTGTTTTTT. Translation: CSARRNTNTGELFF.

This clonotype was seen a handful of times. This chain connects TRBV7-9 to TRBJ2-7; no clear D. Per the germline V gene, CDR1 is SEHNR and CDR2 is FQNEAQ (reference sequence). Between the trimmed V and J ends, which lost 1 base and 5 bases, there was a span of 6 bases. The CDR3 is 12 residues long. The CDR3 region has the DNA TGTGCCAGCAGCTTAGGGGCTAACGAGCAGTACGTC. Translating it yields CASSLGANEQYV.